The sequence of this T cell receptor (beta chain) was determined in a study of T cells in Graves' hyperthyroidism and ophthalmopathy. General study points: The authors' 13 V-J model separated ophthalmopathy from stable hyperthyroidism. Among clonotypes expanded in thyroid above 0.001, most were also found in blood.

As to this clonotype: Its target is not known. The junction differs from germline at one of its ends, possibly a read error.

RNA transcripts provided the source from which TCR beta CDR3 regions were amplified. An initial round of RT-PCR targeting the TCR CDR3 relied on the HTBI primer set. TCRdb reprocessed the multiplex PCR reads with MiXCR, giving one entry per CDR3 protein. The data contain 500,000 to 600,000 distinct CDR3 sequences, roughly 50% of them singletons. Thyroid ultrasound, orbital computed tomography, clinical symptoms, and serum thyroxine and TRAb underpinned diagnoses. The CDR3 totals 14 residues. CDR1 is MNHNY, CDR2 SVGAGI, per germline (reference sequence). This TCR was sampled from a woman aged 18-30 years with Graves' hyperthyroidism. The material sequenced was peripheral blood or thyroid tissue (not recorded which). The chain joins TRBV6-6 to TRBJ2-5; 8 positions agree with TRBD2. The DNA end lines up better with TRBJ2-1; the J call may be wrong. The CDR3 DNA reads TGTACCAGCAGTTACGGCGGGAGGATCGATGAGCAGTTCTTC. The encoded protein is CTSSYGGRIDEQFF.